Given below is one TCR beta chain in context. The antigen is undetermined. The data were obtained in a study of T cell repertoires in cytomegalovirus infection. Study at large: Shared public TCR beta signatures pointed to both CMV infection and a matching HLA type.

The V gene's germline CDR1 is DFQATT and CDR2 SNEGSKA (reference sequence). CDR3 length: 14 residues. One entry per CDR3 protein results from TCRdb running MiXCR on the reads. The repertoire holds about 400,000 distinct CDR3 sequences, 15% to 20% seen once, with about 10% in the top ten. The study, taken as a whole, reports: The ex vivo response showed dominance by HLA-C-restricted CMV-specific TCR beta clonotypes.

This chain links TRBV20-1 with TRBJ2-7; D might be TRBD1 (7 bases). Sequenced: PBMCs. This TCR was sampled from a human donor in good health (CMV status not recorded). Some clones in this sample may be carry-over from other donors' samples. CDR3 amino acids: CRTSGGRFSYEQYF. CDR3 coding DNA: TGCAGAACTTCAGGGGGGAGGTTCTCCTACGAGCAGTACTTC.